These 18 T cell receptor beta chains originate from one sample sequenced in a study of regulatory T cells in long-lasting Graves disease. This sample's time point: newly diagnosed GD, antithyroid drugs for less than 3 months. Making the TCR library involved RNA that had been extracted from PBMCs. According to the study, TCR beta libraries were built with iRepertoire HTBI primers and CDR3-region Arm-PCR. MiXCR was run by TCRdb on the multiplex PCR reads, yielding one entry per CDR3 protein. The table has about 540,000 distinct CDR3 sequences, roughly 12% seen once. This sample was also put to use in a study of T cells in Graves' hyperthyroidism and ophthalmopathy.

The sequencing here drew on peripheral blood mononuclear cells (PBMCs), taken at new diagnosis, from a patient treated with antithyroid drugs. The receptor set was obtained from a man aged 25 to 40 with Graves disease.

This clonotype was counted at least ten times. The rearrangement joins TRBV12-3 or TRBV12-4 to TRBJ1-1; D gene unclear. Between the trimmed V and J ends, which lost 6 bases and 0 bases, there was a span of 17 bases. The CDR3 extends over 16 amino acids. The CDR3 here is CASSKRSKLMNTEAFF. In DNA form, the CDR3 reads TGTGCCAGCAGCAAGAGGAGTAAACTAATGAACACTGAAGCTTTCTTT.

A word on this clonotype: Since a much larger clone is just one base distant, this may be a read error. The chain employs TRBV6-2 or TRBV6-3 and TRBJ2-7, with a weak D call TRBD2 (5 bases). The CDR3 has 13 amino acids. V lost 6 bases and J lost 5, with 14 bases in between. Germline V gene lookup returns CDR1 MNHEY and CDR2 SVGEGT. The CDR3 nucleotides read TGTGCCAGCAGGAGGACTGGTCATAACGAGCAGTACTTC. Its protein product is CASRRTGHNEQYF.

This clonotype showed up many times. The chain links TRBV28 to TRBJ2-3, with 8 bases fitting TRBD2. The CDR3 has 15 residues. The germline CDR1 and CDR2 sequences are MDHEN and SYDVKM. V shed 10 bases, J shed 5 bases, and the junction held 14 bases outside the gene matches. CDR3 in amino acids: CATLRGLVHGDTQYF. The CDR3 DNA is TGTGCCACCCTCCGGGGACTAGTTCATGGAGATACGCAGTATTTT.

Concerning this clonotype itself: A read error is possible here, since a much larger clone lies one base away. J is TRBJ2-7 and V is TRBV20-1; TRBD2 agrees at 10 bases. The trim removed 6 bases at V and 1 base at J, leaving 6 bases unmatched. CDR1 and CDR2 (germline): DFQATT, SNEGSKA (reference sequence). The CDR3 has 14 residues. The DNA for the CDR3 is TGCAGTGCACCTTTAGCGGGAGGATCCTACGAGCAGTACTTC. It encodes CSAPLAGGSYEQYF.

The V gene is TRBV25-1, the J gene TRBJ2-1; 8 bases map to TRBD2. Germline V gene data show CDR1 as MGHDK and CDR2 as SYGVNS. The V segment lost 1 base and the J segment 0 bases; nucleotides outside the gene matches: 5. The CDR3 spans 17 residues. The CDR3 here is CASSEWVAGSSYNEQFF. The CDR3 nucleotides are TGTGCCAGCAGTGAATGGGTAGCGGGGAGCTCCTACAATGAGCAGTTCTTC.

This clonotype was picked up many times. The chain uses TRBV6-5 and TRBJ1-1; D is uncertain. The V gene lost 0 bases and the J gene lost 5 bases, with 13 bases spanning the gap. CDR1 is MNHEY, CDR2 SVGAGI, per germline. This CDR3 comprises 15 residues. The CDR3 reads CASSYSVSGRTEAFF. The CDR3, as DNA: TGTGCCAGCAGTTACTCGGTTTCGGGGAGGACTGAAGCTTTCTTT.

This clonotype was picked up many times. The DNA for the CDR3 is TGTGCCAGCGCAGGGTTCCTGACCTATGGCTACACCTTC. Protein product: CASAGFLTYGYTF. The chain carries TRBV6-1 and TRBJ1-2, with a weak D call TRBD1 (5 bases). This CDR3 spans 13 amino acids. The V end lost 8 bases, the J end lost 4 bases, and 14 bases lay between the germline ends. Germline loops: CDR1 MNHNS, CDR2 SASEGT.

This clonotype has more than one count but fewer than ten. CDR3 sequence: CASSLVTSATDTQYF. The DNA of the CDR3 is TGTGCCAGCAGCTTGGTTACTAGCGCCACAGATACGCAGTATTTT. The gene calls are TRBV5-8 and TRBJ2-3; 7 nucleotides line up with TRBD2. Germline lookup yields CDR1 SGHTS and CDR2 YDEGEE. The ends lost 0 bases at V and 2 bases at J; junction bases unmatched: 3. The CDR3 sequence is 15 residues long. The complete variable domain, with remaining parts taken from reference TRBV5-8 and TRBJ2-3, reads EAGVTQSPTHLIKTRGQQATLRCSPISGHTSVYWYQQALGLGLQFLLWYDEGEERNRGNFPPRFSGRQFPNYSSELNVNALELEDSALYLCASSLVTSATDTQYFGPGTRLTVL.

The CDR3 is CASRSPLAGRNANTGELFF. For the CDR3, the DNA is TGCGCCAGCAGGTCCCCACTAGCGGGGCGAAACGCGAACACCGGGGAGCTGTTTTTT. The chain couples TRBV5-1 to TRBJ2-2, with 10 bases matching TRBD2. In germline, CDR1 is SGHRS, CDR2 YFSETQ. The junction had 13 bases not matched to a gene; V was cut back by 5 bases and J by 0 bases. The CDR3 runs 19 residues.

This clonotype came up many times. V is TRBV5-1 and J is TRBJ2-7; D not resolved. V lost 4 bases, J lost 4 bases, and 15 bases lay in between. This CDR3 is built from 14 residues. Germline V lookup: CDR1 SGHRS, CDR2 YFSETQ. CDR3: CASSPHGSSYEQYF. The CDR3 DNA follows: TGCGCCAGCAGCCCCCACGGCAGTTCTTACGAGCAGTACTTC. The complete variable domain, with remaining parts taken from reference TRBV5-1 and TRBJ2-7, reads KAGVTQTPRYLIKTRGQQVTLSCSPISGHRSVSWYQQTPGQGLQFLFEYFSETQRNKGNFPGRFSGRQFSNSRSEMNVSTLELGDSALYLCASSPHGSSYEQYFGPGTRLTVT.

The CDR3 DNA is TGTGCCAGCAGCTCAAGACGGTCCTACAATGAGCAGTTCTTC. Its translation: CASSSRRSYNEQFF. This rearrangement joins TRBV11-2 to TRBJ2-1; D not certain. The CDR3 runs to 14 residues. With 4 bases removed from V and 1 base from J, the gap between germline ends came to 8 bases. Germline V gene sequence: CDR1 SGHAT, CDR2 FQNNGV.

This clonotype was counted many times. The J gene is TRBJ2-3, the V gene TRBV7-9, with D perhaps TRBD2 (5 bases). This CDR3 comprises 14 residues. The V end lost 3 bases, the J end lost 3 bases, and 10 bases lay between the germline ends. The V gene's germline CDR1 is SEHNR and CDR2 FQNEAQ (reference sequence). The CDR3 DNA sequence: TGTGCCAGCAGCTTTAGCGCGCGTACAGATACGCAGTATTTT. Translating gives CASSFSARTDTQYF.

Comment on this clonotype: One base away lies a much larger clone, so this may be a sequencing read error. The chain recombines TRBV2 with TRBJ2-1; the match to TRBD1 covers 9 bases. CDR1 is SNHLY, CDR2 FYNNEI, per germline. The ends lost 4 bases at V and 11 bases at J; junction bases unmatched: 12. This CDR3 region has 15 residues. DNA for the CDR3: TGTGCCAGCAGTGCCCGACAGGGGGATTTGGGTAAGCAGTTCTTC. Translating gives CASSARQGDLGKQFF. Looking up the rest from reference TRBV2 and TRBJ2-1 gives the full variable domain: EPEVTQTPSHQVTQMGQEVILRCVPISNHLYFYWYRQILGQKVEFLVSFYNNEISEKSEIFDDQFSVERPDGSNFTLKIRSTKLEDSAMYFCASSARQGDLGKQFFGPGTRLTVL.

Ten or more counts support this clonotype. J is TRBJ2-1 and V is TRBV27, with 13 bases aligning to TRBD2. The V gene end was trimmed by 5 bases and the J gene end by 7 bases; junction bases not matched to a gene: 2. This CDR3 is 14 amino acids long. From germline, CDR1 is MNHEY and CDR2 SMNVEV (reference sequence). The CDR3 sequence: CASSPGLAGNEQFF. CDR3 bases: TGTGCCAGCAGTCCGGGACTAGCGGGAAATGAGCAGTTCTTC.

This chain links TRBV30 with TRBJ2-7, with no clear D. CDR3 size: 12 residues. With 7 bases removed from V and 3 bases from J, the gap between germline ends came to 13 bases. Germline V gene data show CDR1 as GTSNPN and CDR2 as SVGIG (reference sequence). The CDR3 here is CALNGELYEQYF. For the CDR3, the DNA is TGTGCCTTGAATGGAGAGCTCTACGAGCAGTACTTC.

This clonotype was recorded many times. The chain joins TRBV9 to TRBJ1-2; TRBD1 aligns across 8 bases. The CDR3 contains 15 residues. CDR1 is SGDLS and CDR2 is YYNGEE in the germline V gene. J lost 3 bases, V lost 4 bases, and 8 bases had no gene match. CDR3 region: CASSPYTTGDYGYTF. CDR3 sequence (DNA): TGTGCCAGCAGCCCTTATACGACAGGGGACTATGGCTACACCTTC.

Only a few counts were recorded for this clonotype. This chain links TRBV2 with TRBJ2-1; the D gene is possibly TRBD2 (6 bases). V lost 6 bases and J 9 bases, leaving 12 bases between the germline ends. This CDR3 is 12 amino acids long. The germline gives CDR1 SNHLY, CDR2 FYNNEI. This chain's CDR3 is CASSSMRGEQFF. CDR3 in DNA: TGTGCCAGCAGCAGTATGCGGGGTGAGCAGTTCTTC.

This clonotype was counted a few times. This sequence joins TRBV5-8 and TRBJ2-5; 7 bases align to TRBD1. Per germline, CDR1 SGHTS and CDR2 YDEGEE. This CDR3 contains 16 residues. Unmatched junction bases numbered 11, after V lost 2 bases and J lost 4 bases. CDR3 protein: CASSFAGGSLLETQYF. The CDR3 DNA sequence: TGTGCCAGCAGCTTCGCAGGGGGATCGCTGTTAGAGACCCAGTACTTC.